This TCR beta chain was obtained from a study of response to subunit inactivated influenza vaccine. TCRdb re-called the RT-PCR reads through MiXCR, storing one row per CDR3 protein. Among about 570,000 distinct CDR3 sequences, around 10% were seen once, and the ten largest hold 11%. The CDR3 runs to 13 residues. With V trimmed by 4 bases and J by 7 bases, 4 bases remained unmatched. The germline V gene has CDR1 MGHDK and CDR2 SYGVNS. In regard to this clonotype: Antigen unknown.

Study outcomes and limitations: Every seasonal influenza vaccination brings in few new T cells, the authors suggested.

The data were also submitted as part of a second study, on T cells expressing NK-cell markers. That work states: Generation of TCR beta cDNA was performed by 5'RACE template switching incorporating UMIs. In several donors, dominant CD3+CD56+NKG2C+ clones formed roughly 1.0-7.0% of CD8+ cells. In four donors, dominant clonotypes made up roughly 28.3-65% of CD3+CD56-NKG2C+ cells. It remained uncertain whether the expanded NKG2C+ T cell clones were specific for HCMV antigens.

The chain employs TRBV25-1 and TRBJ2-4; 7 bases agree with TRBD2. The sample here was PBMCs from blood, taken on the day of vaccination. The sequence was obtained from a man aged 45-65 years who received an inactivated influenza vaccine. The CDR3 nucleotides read TGTGCCAGCAGTGTGATTAGCGGGAACATTCAGTACTTC. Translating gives CASSVISGNIQYF. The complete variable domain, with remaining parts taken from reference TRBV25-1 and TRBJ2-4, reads EADIYQTPRYLVIGTGKKITLECSQTMGHDKMYWYQQDPGMELHLIHYSYGVNSTEKGDLSSESTVSRIRTEHFPLTLESARPSHTSQYLCASSVISGNIQYFGAGTRLSVL.